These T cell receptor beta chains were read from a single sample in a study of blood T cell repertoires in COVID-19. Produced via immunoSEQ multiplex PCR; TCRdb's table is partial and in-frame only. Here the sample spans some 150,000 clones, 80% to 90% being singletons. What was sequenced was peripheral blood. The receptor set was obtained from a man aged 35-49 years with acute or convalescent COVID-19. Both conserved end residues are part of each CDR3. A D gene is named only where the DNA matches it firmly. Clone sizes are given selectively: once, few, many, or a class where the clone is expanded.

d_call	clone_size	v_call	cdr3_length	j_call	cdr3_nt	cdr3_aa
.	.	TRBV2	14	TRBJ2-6	TGTGCCAGCAGGGGGACAAGTACGGCCAACGTCCTGACTTTC	CASRGTSTANVLTF
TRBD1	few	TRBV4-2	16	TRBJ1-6	TGTGCCAGCAGCCAAGATAGGAGACAGGGGGATTCACCCCTCCACTTT	CASSQDRRQGDSPLHF
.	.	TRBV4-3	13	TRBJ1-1	TGCGCCAGCAGCCAAGACGGGAGGACTGAAGCTTTCTTT	CASSQDGRTEAFF
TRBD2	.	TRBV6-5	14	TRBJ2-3	TGTGCCAGCACCCCCGGGGGGGACACAGATACGCAGTATTTT	CASTPGGDTDTQYF
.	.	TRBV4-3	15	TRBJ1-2	TGCGCCAGCAGCCAAGACGTGACAGCTAACTATGGCTACACCTTC	CASSQDVTANYGYTF
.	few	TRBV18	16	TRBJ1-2	TGTGCCAGCTCAGCCCAGGGGCGTAGTGAGCTCTATGGCTACACCTTC	CASSAQGRSELYGYTF
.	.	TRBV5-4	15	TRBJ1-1	TGTGCCAGCAGCTTGTCTGTTGCGTTGAACACTGAAGCTTTCTTT	CASSLSVALNTEAFF
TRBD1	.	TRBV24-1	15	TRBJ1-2	TGTGCCACCAGTGATTTCAGACAGGGGGCAGTTGGCTACACCTTC	CATSDFRQGAVGYTF
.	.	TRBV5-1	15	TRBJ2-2	TGCGCCAGCAGCTTGGGGGGCGCGGATATCGGGGAGCTGTTTTTT	CASSLGGADIGELFF
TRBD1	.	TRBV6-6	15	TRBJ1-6	TGTGCCAGCAGTTTCGTTACAGGGGGCAATTCACCCCTCCACTTT	CASSFVTGGNSPLHF
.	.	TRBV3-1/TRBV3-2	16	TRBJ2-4	TGTGCCAGCAGCCAAGGATACAGCTTAGCCAAAAACATTCAGTACTTC	CASSQGYSLAKNIQYF
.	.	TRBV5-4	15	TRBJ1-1	TGTGCCAGCAGCCTGACTCGGACAATTCACACTGAAGCTTTCTTT	CASSLTRTIHTEAFF
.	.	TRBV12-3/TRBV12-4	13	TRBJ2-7	TGTGCCAGCAGTTTTTCATCGGGCTACGAGCAGTACTTC	CASSFSSGYEQYF
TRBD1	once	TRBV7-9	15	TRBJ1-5	TGTGCCAGCAGCTCCACGACAGGGGTAGTTCAGCCCCAGCATTTT	CASSSTTGVVQPQHF
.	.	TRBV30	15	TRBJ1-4	TGTGCCTGGAGTACCCGACACGCAACTAATGAAAAACTGTTTTTT	CAWSTRHATNEKLFF
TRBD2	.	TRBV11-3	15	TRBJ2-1	TGTGCCAGCAGCTTAGGCGGGGGGGCCTACAATGAGCAGTTCTTC	CASSLGGGAYNEQFF
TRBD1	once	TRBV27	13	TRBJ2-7	TGTGCCAGCAGCCCCGGGACAGGGTACGAGCAGTACTTC	CASSPGTGYEQYF
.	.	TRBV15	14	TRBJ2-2	TGTGCCACCAGCAGAGTAAAGGGGGCCGGGGAGCTGTTTTTT	CATSRVKGAGELFF
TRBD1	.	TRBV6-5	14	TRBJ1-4	TGTGCCAGCAGACCACCCGGGACAGGGCAGCGACTGTTTTTT	CASRPPGTGQRLFF
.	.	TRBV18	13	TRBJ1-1	TGTGCCAGCTCACGGGAGGGCAACACTGAAGCTTTCTTT	CASSREGNTEAFF
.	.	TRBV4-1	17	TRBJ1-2	TGCGCCAGCAGCCAAGATTCTACCAGGGTACCCCACTATGGCTACACCTTC	CASSQDSTRVPHYGYTF
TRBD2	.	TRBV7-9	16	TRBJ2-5	TGTGCCAGCAGCTCTCAGCGGGGGGGCGTCACAGAGACCCAGTACTTC	CASSSQRGGVTETQYF
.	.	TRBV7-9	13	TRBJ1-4	TGTGCCAGCAGCTTACCAGGGAATGAAAAACTGTTTTTT	CASSLPGNEKLFF
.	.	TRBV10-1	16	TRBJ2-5	TGCGCCAGCACTTGTAGGTGGACGGGGATAGGAGAGACCCAGTACTTC	CASTCRWTGIGETQYF
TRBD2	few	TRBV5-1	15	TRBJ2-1	TGCGCCAGCAGCTTGGGACGGACTAGCGACTATGAGCAGTTCTTC	CASSLGRTSDYEQFF